Sequencing of this TCR beta chain was carried out in a study of blood T cell repertoires in COVID-19. Study overall: Sources were T cells, B-cell-depleted T cells, or PBMCs; the material itself was cDNA or gDNA.

In the authors' workflow: For nucleated cells, counts were estimated from reference gene primer amplification. TCRdb keeps only in-frame clones here, not all; method: immunoSEQ multiplex PCR. From that table come the V and J calls and clone size; the DNA was used to work out D and trimming. The data show a few hundred thousand clones, roughly 90% seen once. Unmatched junction bases numbered 8, after V lost 5 bases and J lost 5 bases. Looked up from germline, CDR1 is MNHEY and CDR2 is SMNVEV (reference sequence). The CDR3 spans 15 residues. The clonotype originates from a man aged 40-49 years with acute or convalescent COVID-19. The V call is TRBV27, the J call TRBJ2-1; 8 bases are a match to TRBD1. Sequencing was performed on peripheral blood. Written as DNA, the CDR3 is TGTGCCAGCAGTCCGGACAGGGAACTGGACAATGAGCAGTTCTTC. Translated: CASSPDRELDNEQFF.